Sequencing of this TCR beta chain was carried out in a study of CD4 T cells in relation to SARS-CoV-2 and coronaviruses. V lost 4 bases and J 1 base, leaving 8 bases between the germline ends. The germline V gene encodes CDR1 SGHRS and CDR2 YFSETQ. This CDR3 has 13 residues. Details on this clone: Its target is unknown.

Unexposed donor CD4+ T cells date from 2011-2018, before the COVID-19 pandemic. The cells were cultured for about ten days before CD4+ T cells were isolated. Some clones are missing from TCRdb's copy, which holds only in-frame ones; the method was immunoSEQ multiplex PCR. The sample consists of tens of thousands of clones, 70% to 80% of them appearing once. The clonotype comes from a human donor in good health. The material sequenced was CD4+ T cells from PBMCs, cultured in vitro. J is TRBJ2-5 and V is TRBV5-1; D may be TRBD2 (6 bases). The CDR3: CASSREVQETQYF. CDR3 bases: TGCGCCAGCAGCAGGGAGGTCCAAGAGACCCAGTACTTC.